The 10 T cell receptor beta chains below were found in one sample sequenced in a study of blood T cell repertoires in COVID-19. This table comes from immunoSEQ multiplex PCR, and its TCRdb copy is limited to in-frame clones, with some not included. The repertoire holds some 60,000 clones, with 65% to 90% as singletons. The sequenced material came from peripheral blood. The receptors were sampled from a human donor in a cohort sampled during active COVID-19.

The rearrangement uses TRBV11-2 and TRBJ1-2; D possibly corresponds to TRBD1 (5 bases). V dropped 5 bases and J dropped 7 bases, with 8 bases sitting between them. The length of the CDR3 is 11 residues. Germline CDR1 reads SGHAT; CDR2 reads FQNNGV. The CDR3 nucleotides read TGTGCCAGCAGCGCCCAGGGTGGCTACACCTTC. This encodes CASSAQGGYTF.

The rearrangement links TRBV2 to TRBJ1-3, with 8 bases matching TRBD1. V lost 6 bases and J lost 3; bases outside the gene matches: 4. The CDR3 length is 14 residues. The germline CDR1 and CDR2 sequences are SNHLY and FYNNEI. The CDR3 spells CASRDRAGGNTIYF. CDR3 nucleotide sequence: TGTGCCAGCAGGGACAGGGCGGGTGGAAACACCATATATTTT.

V is TRBV7-2 and J is TRBJ2-5; TRBD2 is a possible D gene (6 bases). This CDR3 region has 16 residues. Germline V CDR1 and CDR2: SGHTA, FQGNSA. V lost 1 base to trimming and J lost 5 bases, with 17 bases between them. CDR3 amino acids: CASSLEAPGGVETQYF. CDR3 bases: TGTGCCAGCAGCTTAGAGGCCCCAGGCGGGGTTGAGACCCAGTACTTC. Together with reference TRBV7-2 and TRBJ2-5, the CDR3 gives the full variable domain: GAGVSQSPSNKVTEKGKDVELRCDPISGHTALYWYRQSLGQGLEFLIYFQGNSAPDKSGLPSDRFSAERTGGSVSTLTIQRTQQEDSAVYLCASSLEAPGGVETQYFGPGTRLLVL.

The gene calls are TRBV5-1 and TRBJ2-1, with TRBD2 matching 14 bases. Germline loops: CDR1 SGHRS, CDR2 YFSETQ. V was pared by 4 bases and J by 5 bases, with 5 bases of the junction left unmatched. The CDR3 is 16 residues long. The CDR3 sequence is CASSKRTSGGNNEQFF. The CDR3, as DNA: TGCGCCAGCAGCAAAAGGACTAGCGGGGGGAACAATGAGCAGTTCTTC.

This sequence joins TRBV5-1 and TRBJ2-2, with TRBD1 as a possible D gene (5 bases). Between the trimmed V and J ends, which lost 0 bases and 4 bases, there was a span of 10 bases. This CDR3 has 15 amino acids. The V gene's germline CDR1 is SGHRS and CDR2 YFSETQ. The CDR3 DNA is TGCGCCAGCAGCTTGGCCGACAGATTCACCGGGGAGCTGTTTTTT. Protein: CASSLADRFTGELFF.

The CDR3, as DNA: TGTGCCACCAGTGACGGACAGGGGGTGGGTGGCTACACCTTC. Translating gives CATSDGQGVGGYTF. The rearrangement joins TRBV24-1 to TRBJ1-2, with 10 positions matching TRBD1. The germline CDR1 and CDR2 sequences are KGHDR and SFDVKD. The CDR3 is 14 amino acids. With V trimmed by 4 bases and J by 7 bases, 5 bases remained unmatched.

The V call is TRBV24-1, the J call TRBJ1-1; D perhaps matches TRBD1 (5 bases). The CDR3 runs 15 residues. Germline CDR1 and CDR2: KGHDR and SFDVKD. Trimming took off 5 bases at V and 4 bases at J, with 16 bases between the two ends. The CDR3 DNA reads as TGTGCCACCAGTGGGGGGGAAAGGAGAGTCACTGAAGCTTTCTTT. Its translation: CATSGGERRVTEAFF.

The rearrangement links TRBV7-2 to TRBJ1-5, with 8 bases that match TRBD1. The V gene end was trimmed by 2 bases and the J gene end by 7 bases; junction bases not matched to a gene: 10. Germline V gives CDR1 SGHTA, CDR2 FQGNSA. The CDR3 loop spans 16 amino acids. CDR3 bases: TGTGCCAGCAGCTTATACCAGGGGGCCGGTAGCCAGCCCCAGCATTTT. It encodes CASSLYQGAGSQPQHF.

The chain uses TRBV18 and TRBJ1-4; D is unresolved. Trimming removed 3 bases from V and 8 bases from J, with 10 bases in between. This CDR3 comprises 13 residues. Germline CDR1 is KGHSH and CDR2 is LQKENI. Here the CDR3 DNA reads TGTGCCAGCTCACCGCTAGAGCGGGAAAAACTGTTTTTT. Translating gives CASSPLEREKLFF.

The J gene is TRBJ1-6, the V gene TRBV12-5; no definite D call. V was pared by 6 bases and J by 7 bases, with 13 bases between. The V gene's germline CDR1 is LGHNT and CDR2 FRNRAP. CDR3 length: 14 amino acids. The DNA for the CDR3 is TGTGCTAGTGGCCCTAGTACGCAAAATTCACCCCTCCACTTT. It codes for CASGPSTQNSPLHF.